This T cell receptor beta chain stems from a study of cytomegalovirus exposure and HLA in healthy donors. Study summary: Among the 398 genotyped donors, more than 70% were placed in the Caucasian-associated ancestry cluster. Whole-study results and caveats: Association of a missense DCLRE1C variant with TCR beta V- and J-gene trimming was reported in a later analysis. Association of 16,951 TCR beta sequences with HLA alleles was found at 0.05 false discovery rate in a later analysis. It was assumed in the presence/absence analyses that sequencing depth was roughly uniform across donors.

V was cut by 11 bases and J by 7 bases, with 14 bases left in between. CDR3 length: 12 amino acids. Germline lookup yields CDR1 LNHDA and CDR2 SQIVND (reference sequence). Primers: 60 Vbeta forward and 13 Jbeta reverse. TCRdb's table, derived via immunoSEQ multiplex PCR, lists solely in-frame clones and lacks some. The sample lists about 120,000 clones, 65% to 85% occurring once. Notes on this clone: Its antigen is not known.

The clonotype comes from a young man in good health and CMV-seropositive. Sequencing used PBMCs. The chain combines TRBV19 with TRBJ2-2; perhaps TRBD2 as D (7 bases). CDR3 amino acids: CAWRGGNGELFF. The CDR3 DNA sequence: TGTGCCTGGAGGGGGGGAAACGGGGAGCTGTTTTTT. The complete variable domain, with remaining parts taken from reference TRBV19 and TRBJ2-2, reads DGGITQSPKYLFRKEGQNVTLSCEQNLNHDAMYWYRQDPGQGLRLIYYSQIVNDFQKGDIAEGYSVSREKKESFPLTVTSAQKNPTAFYLCAWRGGNGELFFGEGSRLTVL.